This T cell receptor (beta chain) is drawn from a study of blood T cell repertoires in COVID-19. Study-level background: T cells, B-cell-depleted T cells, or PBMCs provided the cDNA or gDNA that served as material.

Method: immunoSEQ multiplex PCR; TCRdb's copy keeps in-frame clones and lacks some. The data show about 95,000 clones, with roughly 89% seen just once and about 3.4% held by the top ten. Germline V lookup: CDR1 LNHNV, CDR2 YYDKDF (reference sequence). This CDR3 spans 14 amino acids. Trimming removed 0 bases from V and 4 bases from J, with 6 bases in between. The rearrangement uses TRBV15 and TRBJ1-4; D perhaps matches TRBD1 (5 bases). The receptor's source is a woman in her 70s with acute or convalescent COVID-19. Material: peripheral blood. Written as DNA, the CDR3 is TGTGCCACCAGCAGAGATAGGGGTAATGAAAAACTGTTTTTT. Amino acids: CATSRDRGNEKLFF.